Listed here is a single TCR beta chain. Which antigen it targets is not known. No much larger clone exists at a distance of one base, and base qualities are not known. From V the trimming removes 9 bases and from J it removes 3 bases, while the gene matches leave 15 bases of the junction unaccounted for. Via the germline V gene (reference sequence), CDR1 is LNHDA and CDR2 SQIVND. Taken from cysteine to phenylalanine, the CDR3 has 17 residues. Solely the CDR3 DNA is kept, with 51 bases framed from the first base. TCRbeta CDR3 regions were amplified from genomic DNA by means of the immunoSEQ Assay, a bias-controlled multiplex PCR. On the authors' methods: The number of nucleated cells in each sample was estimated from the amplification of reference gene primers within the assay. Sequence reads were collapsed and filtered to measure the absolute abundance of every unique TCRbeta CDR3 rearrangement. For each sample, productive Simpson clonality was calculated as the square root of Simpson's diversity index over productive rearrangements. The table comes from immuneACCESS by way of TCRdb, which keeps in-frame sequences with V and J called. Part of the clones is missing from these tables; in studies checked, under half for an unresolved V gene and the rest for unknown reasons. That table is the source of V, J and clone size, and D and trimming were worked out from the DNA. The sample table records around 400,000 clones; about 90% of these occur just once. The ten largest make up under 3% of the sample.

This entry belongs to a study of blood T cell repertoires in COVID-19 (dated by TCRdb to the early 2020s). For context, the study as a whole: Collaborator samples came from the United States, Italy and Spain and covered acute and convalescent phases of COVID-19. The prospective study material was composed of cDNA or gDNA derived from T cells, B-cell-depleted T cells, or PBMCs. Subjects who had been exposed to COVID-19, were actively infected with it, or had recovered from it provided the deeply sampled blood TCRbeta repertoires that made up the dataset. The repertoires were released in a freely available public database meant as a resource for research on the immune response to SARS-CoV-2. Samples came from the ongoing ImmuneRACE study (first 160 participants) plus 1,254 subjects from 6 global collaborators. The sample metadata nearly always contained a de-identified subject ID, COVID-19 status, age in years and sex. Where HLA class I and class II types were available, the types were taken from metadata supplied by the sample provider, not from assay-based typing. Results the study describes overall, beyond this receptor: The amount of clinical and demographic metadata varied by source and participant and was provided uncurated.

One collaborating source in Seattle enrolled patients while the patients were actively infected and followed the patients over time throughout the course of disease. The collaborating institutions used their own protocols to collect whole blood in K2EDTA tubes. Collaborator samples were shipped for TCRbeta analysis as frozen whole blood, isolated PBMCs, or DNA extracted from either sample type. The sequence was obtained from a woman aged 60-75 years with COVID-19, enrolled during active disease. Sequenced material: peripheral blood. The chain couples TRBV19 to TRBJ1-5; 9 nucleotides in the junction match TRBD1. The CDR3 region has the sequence CASKGTGGSTDNQPQHF. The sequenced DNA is TGTGCCAGCAAGGGAACAGGGGGCTCGACCGACAATCAGCCCCAGCATTTT.